The following is a T cell receptor beta chain sequence with its context. This sample was taken from a study of shared clonotypes between healthy human individuals. At the level of the study: Contributing individuals were two females and three males aged 18 to 49. Each donor contributed plates that comprised three CD4 naive, three CD4 memory, two CD8 naive and one CD8 memory.

Germline CDR1 SQVTM, CDR2 ANQGSEA. The V segment lost 5 bases and the J segment 8 bases; nucleotides outside the gene matches: 9. The CDR3 consists of 13 residues. The study ran the assay at deep level. Clones were sequenced by immunoSEQ multiplex PCR, and TCRdb holds only the in-frame ones, with some missing. The table includes over 95,000 clones, around 65% detected once. This TCR came from a woman aged 25 to 39 in good health. This chain joins TRBV29-1 and TRBJ2-1; TRBD2 aligns across 7 bases. Sequences were obtained from memory CD8+ T cells sorted from blood. As to subset: CD45RO+ cells pooled with CCR7-negative TemRA cells. CDR3 bases: TGCAGCGTTTGGGTGGGGGGGATTGATGAGCAGTTCTTC. As protein: CSVWVGGIDEQFF.